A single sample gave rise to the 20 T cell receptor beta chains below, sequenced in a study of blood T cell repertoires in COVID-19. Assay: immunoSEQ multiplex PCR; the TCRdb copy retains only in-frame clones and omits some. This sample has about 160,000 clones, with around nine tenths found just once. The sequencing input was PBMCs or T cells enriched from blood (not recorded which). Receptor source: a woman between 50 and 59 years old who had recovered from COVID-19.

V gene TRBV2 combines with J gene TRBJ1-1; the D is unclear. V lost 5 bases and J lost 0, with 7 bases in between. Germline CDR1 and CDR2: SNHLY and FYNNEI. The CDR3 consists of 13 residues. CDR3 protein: CASSRVMNTEAFF. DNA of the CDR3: TGTGCCAGCAGTCGGGTGATGAACACTGAAGCTTTCTTT.

CDR3 in amino acids: CASSLSADNSPLHF. The CDR3 DNA follows: TGTGCCAGCAGTTTAAGCGCAGACAATTCACCCCTCCACTTT. J is TRBJ1-6 and V is TRBV27; D not resolved. CDR3 length equals 14 residues. The germline CDR1 and CDR2 sequences are MNHEY and SMNVEV (reference sequence). Trimming cost V 2 bases and J 7 bases, with 9 bases left between them.

CDR3 sequence (DNA): TGTGCCCGGGACAGCGGGAAGGGAAATGGCGGGGAGCTGTTTTTT. It specifies CARDSGKGNGGELFF. The genes are TRBV30 and TRBJ2-2; TRBD1 or TRBD2 may be the D gene (7 bases each). Germline lookup yields CDR1 GTSNPN and CDR2 SVGIG (reference sequence). The CDR3 spans 15 residues. The germline V and J ends were trimmed by 8 bases and 7 bases, with 23 bases remaining between them.

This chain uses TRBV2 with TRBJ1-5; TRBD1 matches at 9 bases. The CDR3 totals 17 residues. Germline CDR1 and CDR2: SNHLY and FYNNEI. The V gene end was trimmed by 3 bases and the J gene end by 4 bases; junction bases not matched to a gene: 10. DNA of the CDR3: TGTGCCAGCAGTGATAGGACAGGGGTGGGTAGGAATCAGCCCCAGCATTTT. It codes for CASSDRTGVGRNQPQHF. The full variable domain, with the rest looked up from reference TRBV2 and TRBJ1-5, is EPEVTQTPSHQVTQMGQEVILRCVPISNHLYFYWYRQILGQKVEFLVSFYNNEISEKSEIFDDQFSVERPDGSNFTLKIRSTKLEDSAMYFCASSDRTGVGRNQPQHFGDGTRLSIL.

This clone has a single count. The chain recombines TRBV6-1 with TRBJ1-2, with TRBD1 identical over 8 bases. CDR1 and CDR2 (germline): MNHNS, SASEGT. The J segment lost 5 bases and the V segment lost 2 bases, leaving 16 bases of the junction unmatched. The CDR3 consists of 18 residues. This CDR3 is CASSERKFGGQVYYGYTF. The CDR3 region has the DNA TGTGCCAGCAGTGAACGTAAATTCGGGGGACAGGTATATTATGGCTACACCTTC.

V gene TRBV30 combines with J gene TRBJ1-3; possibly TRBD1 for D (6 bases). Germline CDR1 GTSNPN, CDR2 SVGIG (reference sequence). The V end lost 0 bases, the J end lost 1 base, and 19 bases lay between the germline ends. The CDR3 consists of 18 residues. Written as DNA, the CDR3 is TGTGCCTGGAGTGTGGCCCTCTACAGGGAACGGTCTGGAAACACCATATATTTT. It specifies CAWSVALYRERSGNTIYF.

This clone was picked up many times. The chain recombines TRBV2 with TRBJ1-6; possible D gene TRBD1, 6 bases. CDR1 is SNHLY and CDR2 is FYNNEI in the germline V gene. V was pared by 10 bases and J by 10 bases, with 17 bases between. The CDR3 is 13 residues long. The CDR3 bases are TGTGCCACACAGGGTCGTCAAGGATCACCCCTCCACTTT. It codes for CATQGRQGSPLHF.

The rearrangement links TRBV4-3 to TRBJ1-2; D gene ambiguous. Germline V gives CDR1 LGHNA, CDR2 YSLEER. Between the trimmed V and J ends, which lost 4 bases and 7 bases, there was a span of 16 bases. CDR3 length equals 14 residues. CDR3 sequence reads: CASSPPGLVAGYTF. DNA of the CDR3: TGCGCCAGCAGCCCCCCAGGTTTGGTCGCTGGCTACACCTTC.

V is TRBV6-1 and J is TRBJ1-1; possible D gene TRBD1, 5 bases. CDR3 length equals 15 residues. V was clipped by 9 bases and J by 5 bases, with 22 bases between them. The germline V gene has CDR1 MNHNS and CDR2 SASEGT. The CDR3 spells CASSRGAGRGTEAFF. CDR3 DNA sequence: TGTGCCAGTAGCAGAGGGGCAGGGCGGGGGACTGAAGCTTTCTTT.

Here the CDR3 DNA reads TGTGCCAGCCTACCCCCGGGACAGAACTATGGCTACACCTTC. Translated, it gives CASLPPGQNYGYTF. The chain recombines TRBV19 with TRBJ1-2; TRBD1 matches at 7 bases. Trimming at V came to 9 bases and at J to 2 bases, leaving 9 bases not matched to a gene. Germline V gene data show CDR1 as LNHDA and CDR2 as SQIVND (reference sequence). The CDR3 spans 14 residues.

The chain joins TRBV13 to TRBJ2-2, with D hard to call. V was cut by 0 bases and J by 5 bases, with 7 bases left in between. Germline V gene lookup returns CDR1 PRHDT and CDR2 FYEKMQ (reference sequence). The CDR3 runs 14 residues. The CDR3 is CASSLGFPTGELFF. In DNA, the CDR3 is TGTGCCAGCAGCTTAGGTTTCCCGACCGGGGAGCTGTTTTTT. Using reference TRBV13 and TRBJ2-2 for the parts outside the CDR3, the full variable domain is AAGVIQSPRHLIKEKRETATLKCYPIPRHDTVYWYQQGPGQDPQFLISFYEKMQSDKGSIPDRFSAQQFSDYHSELNMSSLELGDSALYFCASSLGFPTGELFFGEGSRLTVL.

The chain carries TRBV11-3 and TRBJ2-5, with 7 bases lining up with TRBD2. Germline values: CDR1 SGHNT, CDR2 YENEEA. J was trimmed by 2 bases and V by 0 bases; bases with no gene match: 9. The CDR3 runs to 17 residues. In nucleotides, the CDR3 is TGTGCCAGCAGCTTAGATGGTCTAGCGGCGAATCAAGAGACCCAGTACTTC. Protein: CASSLDGLAANQETQYF.

CDR3: CASRQVASGGRNLQYF. The CDR3 coding sequence is TGTGCCAGTAGACAGGTCGCTAGCGGGGGCCGGAACCTGCAGTATTTT. The rearrangement links TRBV19 to TRBJ2-3; 10 bases match TRBD2. CDR3 length: 16 amino acids. The germline V gene encodes CDR1 LNHDA and CDR2 SQIVND (reference sequence). The V and J ends lost 6 bases and 11 bases, in that order; junction bases with no gene match: 17.

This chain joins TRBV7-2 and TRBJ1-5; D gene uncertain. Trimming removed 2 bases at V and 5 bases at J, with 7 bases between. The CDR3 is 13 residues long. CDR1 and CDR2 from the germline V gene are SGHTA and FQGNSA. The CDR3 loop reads CASSLWTDQPQHF. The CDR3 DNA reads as TGTGCCAGCAGCTTATGGACTGATCAGCCCCAGCATTTT.

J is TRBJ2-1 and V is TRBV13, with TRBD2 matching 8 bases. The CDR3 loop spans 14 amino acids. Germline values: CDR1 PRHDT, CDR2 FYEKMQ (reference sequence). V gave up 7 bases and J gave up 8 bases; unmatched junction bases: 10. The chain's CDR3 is CASTQGLGTYEQFF. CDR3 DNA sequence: TGTGCCAGCACCCAGGGACTAGGAACCTATGAGCAGTTCTTC.

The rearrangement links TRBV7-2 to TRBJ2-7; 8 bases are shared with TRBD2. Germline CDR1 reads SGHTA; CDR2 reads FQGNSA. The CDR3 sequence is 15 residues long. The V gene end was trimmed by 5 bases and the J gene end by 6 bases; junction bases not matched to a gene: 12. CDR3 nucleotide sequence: TGTGCCAGCAGCACTCGGGGGGGGCCCGGCGGCGAGCAGTACTTC. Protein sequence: CASSTRGGPGGEQYF. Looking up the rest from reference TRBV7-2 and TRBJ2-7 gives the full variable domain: GAGVSQSPSNKVTEKGKDVELRCDPISGHTALYWYRQSLGQGLEFLIYFQGNSAPDKSGLPSDRFSAERTGGSVSTLTIQRTQQEDSAVYLCASSTRGGPGGEQYFGPGTRLTVT.

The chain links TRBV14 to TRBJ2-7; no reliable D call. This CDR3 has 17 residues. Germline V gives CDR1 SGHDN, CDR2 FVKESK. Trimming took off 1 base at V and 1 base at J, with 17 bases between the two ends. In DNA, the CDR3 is TGTGCCAGCAGCCAAGGATCAGTACCTAGTTTTTCCTACGAGCAGTACTTC. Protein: CASSQGSVPSFSYEQYF.

CDR3 DNA: TGTGCCAGCAGCTCACATCAGGGTATAGGGTTCGAGCAGTACTTC. It codes for CASSSHQGIGFEQYF. The rearrangement joins TRBV11-3 to TRBJ2-7, with D tentatively TRBD1 (5 bases). Germline loops: CDR1 SGHNT, CDR2 YENEEA. The CDR3 has 15 amino acids. Trimming removed 4 bases from V and 6 bases from J, with 19 bases in between.

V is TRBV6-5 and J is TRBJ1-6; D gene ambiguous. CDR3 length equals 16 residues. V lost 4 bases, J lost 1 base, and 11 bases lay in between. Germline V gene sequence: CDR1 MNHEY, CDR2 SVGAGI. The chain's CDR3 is CASSSAVGSYNSPLHF. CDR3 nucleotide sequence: TGTGCCAGCAGTTCCGCGGTAGGATCCTATAATTCACCCCTCCACTTT.

The CDR3 sequence: CASNSGQGGTQYF. The CDR3 nucleotides are TGCGCCAGCAACTCGGGACAGGGAGGGACCCAGTACTTC. This rearrangement joins TRBV5-1 to TRBJ2-5, with 9 nucleotides matching TRBD1. The ends lost 6 bases at V and 7 bases at J; junction bases unmatched: 7. The CDR3 sequence is 13 residues long. In germline, CDR1 is SGHRS, CDR2 YFSETQ.